The rows below give T cell receptor beta chains drawn from one sample of a study of blood T cell repertoires in COVID-19. TCRdb's copy holds only in-frame clones and misses some; the assay was immunoSEQ multiplex PCR. The sample has roughly 280,000 clones, about 91% seen once. Source material: PBMCs or T cells enriched from blood (not recorded which). The receptors come from a man aged 40-49 years who had been exposed to COVID-19. Both conserved end residues are trimmed from each CDR3. Only some rows state a clone size, as once, few, many or a class for expanded clones.

V gene,clone size,J gene,CDR3 protein
TRBV10-3,NA,TRBJ1-3,AIRTGFSGNTIY
TRBV5-1,once,TRBJ1-1,ASSYDRLNTEAF
TRBV29-1,NA,TRBJ2-5,SVVDREGLETQY
TRBV7-3,once,TRBJ2-2,ASSLGLAGDTGELF
TRBV2,NA,TRBJ2-3,ASPDWTSGSTDTQY
TRBV6-4,NA,TRBJ1-1,ASSELQDYTEAF
TRBV7-3,NA,TRBJ1-1,ASSPEQGMNTEAF
TRBV28,once,TRBJ1-2,ASSLEMGEITNYGYT
TRBV6-2/TRBV6-3,NA,TRBJ2-1,ASSISGNYNEQF
TRBV10-1,NA,TRBJ1-3,ASSGGLSGNTIY
TRBV2,NA,TRBJ2-3,ACRGAGDTQY
TRBV5-1,NA,TRBJ2-7,ASRKTGRLYEQY
TRBV4-1,once,TRBJ1-2,ASSPPGLGYGYT
TRBV25-1,many,TRBJ2-3,ASSVPPPSGMSTDTQY
TRBV9,NA,TRBJ1-2,ASSVVLSGSAYT
TRBV9,NA,TRBJ2-2,ASGGGPGELF
TRBV7-3,once,TRBJ2-5,ASSETGGQETQY
TRBV4-2,NA,TRBJ1-1,ASSQDLNTEAF
TRBV6-5,NA,TRBJ1-2,ASSYSPLRRADGYT
TRBV24-1,NA,TRBJ2-3,ATSDKGITTSTDTQY